Sequencing of this T cell receptor beta chain was carried out in a study of a mutant IDH1 vaccine in newly diagnosed glioma. For the study at large: Either 4-6 weeks after radiotherapy alone or alongside temozolomide, vaccination was begun. V12 fell at week 35 and V13, the study end, at week 47. Study-wide points: Changes in top peripheral clonotypes did not appear linked to pseudoprogression.

Only in-frame clones appear in the TCRdb table, and some are missing; sequencing was by immunoSEQ multiplex PCR. Altogether tens of thousands of clones are present, 74% being singletons, with the ten largest covering approximately 4.8%. This clone has a single count. The antigen remains unidentified. The time point is: week 35, safety follow-up. Vaccination used 300 ug of mutant IDH1 20-mer peptide per dose, with topical imiquimod. New WHO grade 3 or 4 astrocytomas that were IDH1-mutant and ATRX-lost had been found in donors. The CDR3 is 13 residues long. Germline assignment: CDR1 MNHNY and CDR2 SVGAGI (reference sequence). V lost 6 bases, J lost 0 bases, and 6 bases lay in between.

The input for sequencing was PBMCs, taken from a glioma patient whose treatment included an IDH1 peptide vaccine. The source of this sequence is a man aged 45-65 years with glioma. The chain recombines TRBV6-6 with TRBJ2-1; perhaps TRBD1 as D (6 bases). The CDR3 here is CASRGGSYNEQFF. The CDR3 nucleotides are TGTGCCAGCAGAGGGGGCTCCTACAATGAGCAGTTCTTC.